Reported below is one T cell receptor beta chain. The second PCR ran about 6 to 11 cycles with a sample-barcoded 5' primer and J-beta primers. A 12-random-nucleotide template-switch adaptor tagged each cDNA molecule. The study obtained at least 3 million CDR3-containing paired-end reads from every sample. TCRdb re-analysed the 5' RACE reads in MiXCR, keeping a single row per CDR3 protein. The data hold roughly 500,000 distinct CDR3 sequences, with approximately 30% observed a single time. These data come from a study of blood T cells in healthy people across ages. In terms of origin and age, donors were healthy Caucasian individuals from Russia aged about 6 to 90. Trimming pared 3 bases from V and 4 bases from J, leaving 18 bases between. Per germline, CDR1 DFQATT and CDR2 SNEGSKA (reference sequence). The CDR3 has 15 amino acids.

This chain connects TRBV20-1 to TRBJ1-2, with D possibly TRBD1 on 6 matching bases. Sequencing was performed on blood. The sequence derives from a woman in her sixties or seventies in good health. The CDR3 loop reads CSARDTGRVGYGYTF. In DNA form, the CDR3 reads TGCAGTGCTAGGGATACAGGGCGAGTAGGCTATGGCTACACCTTC.